The source of this T cell receptor beta chain is a study of blood T cell repertoires in COVID-19 (dated by TCRdb to about 2020). The study in broad terms: Samples covering the acute and convalescent phases of COVID-19 were provided by collaborators in the United States, Italy and Spain. HLA class I and class II types, where available, came from metadata supplied by the sample provider rather than from assay-based typing. The material from the prospective study consisted of cDNA or gDNA derived from T cells, B-cell-depleted T cells, or PBMCs. The samples were drawn from the first 160 participants of the ongoing ImmuneRACE study and from 1,254 subjects provided by 6 global collaborators. Deeply sampled blood TCRbeta repertoires from subjects exposed to, actively infected with, or recovered from COVID-19 were included in the dataset. The sample metadata nearly always contained a de-identified subject ID, COVID-19 status, age in years and sex. The repertoires were made available in a free public database intended to serve as a resource for research on the immune response to SARS-CoV-2. Overall results and qualifications from the work: The quantity of clinical and demographic metadata differed by source and by participant and was supplied without curation.

TCRbeta CDR3 regions were amplified from genomic DNA by means of the immunoSEQ Assay, a bias-controlled multiplex PCR. On the study's bioinformatics: The number of nucleated cells in each sample was estimated by amplification of reference gene primers within the assay. To quantify the absolute abundance of each unique TCRbeta CDR3 rearrangement, sequence reads were collapsed and filtered. Productive Simpson clonality was computed per sample as the square root of Simpson's diversity index over productive rearrangements. TCRdb mirrors the immuneACCESS table, restricted to in-frame sequences. Some clones are absent from its copies; in checked studies, under half trace to an unresolved V gene, and the reason for the others is unknown. The V and J calls and the clone size are those of that table, but D and trimming were determined from the DNA. The sample table lists around 110,000 clones, less than 85% of them with a count of one. The ten largest clonotypes hold around 2% of the sample.

The CDR3 goes from the cysteine to the phenylalanine over 15 residues. Only CDR3 DNA is held: 45 bases, read in frame from base 1. CDR1 and CDR2 were assigned from the germline V gene as SGHTA and FQGTGA. Clipping removes 0 bases from V and 4 bases from J, with 2 as the unmatched junction base count. Each collaborating institution followed its own protocols to collect whole blood in K2EDTA tubes. For TCRbeta analysis, collaborators shipped samples as frozen whole blood, isolated PBMCs, or DNA extracted from either of those sample types. Note on this clone: The antigen this receptor binds is unknown. Per-nucleotide qualities are absent, and no much larger clonotype sits a single base away.

The clonotype was recovered from a man in his thirties or forties with acute or convalescent COVID-19. The sequence joins TRBV7-3 to TRBJ2-3, and 9 bases in between align with TRBD1. The sequenced sample consisted of peripheral blood. The CDR3 is CASSLTGQGSDTQYF. The DNA sequence is given as TGTGCCAGCAGCTTAACGGGACAGGGTTCAGATACGCAGTATTTT.